Following are 5 T cell receptor beta chains from one sample sequenced in a study of PD-L1 blockade in urothelial cancer. Only in-frame clones appear in the TCRdb table, and some are missing; sequencing was by immunoSEQ multiplex PCR. The data show 40,000 or so clones, with about 79% seen just once and less than 20% held by the top ten. This sample comprised PBMCs, obtained around atezolizumab (anti-PD-L1) treatment. These receptors were collected from a man in his sixties with urothelial cancer.

The chain joins TRBV5-4 to TRBJ1-3, with a weak D call TRBD1 (6 bases). Germline V gene data show CDR1 as SGHNT and CDR2 as YYREEE (reference sequence). V was pared by 0 bases and J by 1 base, with 11 bases between. The CDR3 covers 16 residues. The CDR3 DNA sequence: TGTGCCAGCAGCTTGGGGGGGGGCAGATCTGGAAACACCATATATTTT. Encoded protein: CASSLGGGRSGNTIYF. The full variable domain, rest sourced from reference TRBV5-4 and TRBJ1-3, is ETGVTQSPTHLIKTRGQQVTLRCSSQSGHNTVSWYQQALGQGPQFIFQYYREEENGRGNFPPRFSGLQFPNYSSELNVNALELDDSALYLCASSLGGGRSGNTIYFGEGSWLTVV.

This clone appeared a few times. The rearrangement uses TRBV6-5 and TRBJ1-1; tentative D call: TRBD1 (6 bases). The germline V and J ends were trimmed by 10 bases and 7 bases, with 13 bases remaining between them. CDR1 is MNHEY, CDR2 SVGAGI, per germline. This CDR3 has 11 amino acids. CDR3 protein: CATIQGHEAFF. The DNA for the CDR3 is TGTGCCACTATCCAGGGGCATGAAGCTTTCTTT.

The chain has TRBV10-3 and TRBJ1-3, with 7 bases aligning to TRBD1. CDR3 size: 15 residues. The germline V gene encodes CDR1 ENHRY and CDR2 SYGVKD. V was pared by 3 bases and J by 0 bases, with 2 bases of the junction left unmatched. The CDR3 region has the DNA TGTGCCATCAGTGACTGGGACAGCTCTGGAAACACCATATATTTT. It encodes CAISDWDSSGNTIYF.

The chain is built from TRBV30 and TRBJ1-6; 7 positions match TRBD1. From germline, CDR1 is GTSNPN and CDR2 SVGIG (reference sequence). The CDR3 sequence is 15 residues long. V gave up 6 bases and J gave up 2 bases; unmatched junction bases: 7. The CDR3 sequence: CACSTGEPYNSPLHF. As DNA, the CDR3 is TGTGCCTGTTCTACAGGGGAGCCCTATAATTCACCCCTCCACTTT.

This rearrangement joins TRBV2 to TRBJ2-1; TRBD2 matches at 11 bases. Trimming removed 3 bases from V and 2 bases from J; junction bases left unmatched: 9. This CDR3 spans 18 amino acids. Germline loops: CDR1 SNHLY, CDR2 FYNNEI. In nucleotides, the CDR3 is TGTGCCAGCAGTGATGGCCCACCGACTAGCGGGGCCTACAATGAGCAGTTCTTC. Translated: CASSDGPPTSGAYNEQFF.